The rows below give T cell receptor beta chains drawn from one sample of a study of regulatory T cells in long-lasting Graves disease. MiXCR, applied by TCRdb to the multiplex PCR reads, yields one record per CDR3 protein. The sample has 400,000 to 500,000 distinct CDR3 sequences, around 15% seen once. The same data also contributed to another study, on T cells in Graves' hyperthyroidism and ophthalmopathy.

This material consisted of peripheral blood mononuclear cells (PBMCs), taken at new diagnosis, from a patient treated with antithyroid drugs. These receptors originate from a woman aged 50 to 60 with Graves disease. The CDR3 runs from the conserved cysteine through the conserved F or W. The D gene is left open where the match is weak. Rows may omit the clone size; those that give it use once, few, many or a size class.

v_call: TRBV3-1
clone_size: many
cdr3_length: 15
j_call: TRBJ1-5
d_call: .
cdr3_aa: CASSFRSGGGQPQHF
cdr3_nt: TGTGCCAGCAGCTTCCGTTCGGGTGGGGGTCAGCCCCAGCATTTT

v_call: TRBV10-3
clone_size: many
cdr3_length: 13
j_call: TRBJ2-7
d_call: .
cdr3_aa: CASAATGLHEQYF
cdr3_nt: TGTGCCAGCGCCGCTACAGGGCTTCACGAGCAGTACTTC

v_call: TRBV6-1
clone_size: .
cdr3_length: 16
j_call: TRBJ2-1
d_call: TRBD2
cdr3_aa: CASSKTSGRPYNEQFF
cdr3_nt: TGTGCCAGCAGTAAGACTAGCGGGAGGCCTTACAATGAGCAGTTCTTC

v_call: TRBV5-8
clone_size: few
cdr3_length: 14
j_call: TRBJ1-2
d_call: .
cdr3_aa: CASRRSAAGYGYTF
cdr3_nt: TGTGCCAGCAGACGTTCAGCCGCGGGCTATGGCTACACCTTC

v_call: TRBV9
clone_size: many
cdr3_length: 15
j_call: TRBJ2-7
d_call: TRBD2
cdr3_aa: CASSVATSGAYEQYF
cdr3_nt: TGTGCCAGCAGCGTAGCAACTAGCGGAGCCTACGAGCAGTACTTC

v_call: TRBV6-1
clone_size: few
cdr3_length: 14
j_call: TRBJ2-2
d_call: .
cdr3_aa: CASGIEANTGELFF
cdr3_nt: TGTGCCAGCGGAATCGAGGCGAACACCGGGGAGCTGTTTTTT

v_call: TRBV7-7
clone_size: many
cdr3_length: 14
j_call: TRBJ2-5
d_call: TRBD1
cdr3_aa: CASSPGTGGETQYF
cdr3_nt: TGTGCTAGCAGCCCCGGGACAGGCGGGGAGACCCAGTACTTC

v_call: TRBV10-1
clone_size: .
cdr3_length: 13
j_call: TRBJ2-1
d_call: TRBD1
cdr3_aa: CASSKGQDNEQFF
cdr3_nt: TGCGCCAGCAGCAAAGGACAGGACAATGAGCAGTTCTTC

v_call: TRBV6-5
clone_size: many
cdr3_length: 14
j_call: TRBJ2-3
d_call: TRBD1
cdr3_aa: CASSYGTAGDTQYF
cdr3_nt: TGTGCCAGCAGTTACGGGACAGCCGGAGATACGCAGTATTTT

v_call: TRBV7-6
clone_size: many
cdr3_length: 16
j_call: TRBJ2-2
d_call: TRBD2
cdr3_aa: CASSLTSGTTTGELFF
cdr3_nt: TGTGCCAGCAGCCTAACTAGCGGTACCACCACCGGGGAGCTGTTTTTT

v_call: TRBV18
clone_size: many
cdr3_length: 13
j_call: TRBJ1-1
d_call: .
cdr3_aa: CASSPQQNTEAFF
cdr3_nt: TGTGCCAGCTCACCACAACAGAACACTGAAGCTTTCTTT

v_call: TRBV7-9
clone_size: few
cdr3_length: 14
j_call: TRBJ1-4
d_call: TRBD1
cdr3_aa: CASSYRDRNEKLFF
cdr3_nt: TGTGCCAGCAGCTATCGGGACAGGAATGAAAAACTGTTTTTT

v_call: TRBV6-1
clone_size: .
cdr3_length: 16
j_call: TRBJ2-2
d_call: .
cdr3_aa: CASSEGATGYTGELFF
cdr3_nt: TGTGCCAGCAGTGAAGGGGCAACAGGGTACACCGGGGAGCTGTTTTTT

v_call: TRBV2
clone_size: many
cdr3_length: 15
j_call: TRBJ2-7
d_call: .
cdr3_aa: CASSPRTGPSAEQYF
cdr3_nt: TGTGCCAGCAGTCCACGGACGGGACCCAGTGCCGAGCAGTACTTC

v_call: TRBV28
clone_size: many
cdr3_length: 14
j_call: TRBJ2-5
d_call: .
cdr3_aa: CASSLIATQETQYF
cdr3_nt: TGTGCCAGCAGTTTAATAGCGACTCAAGAGACCCAGTACTTC

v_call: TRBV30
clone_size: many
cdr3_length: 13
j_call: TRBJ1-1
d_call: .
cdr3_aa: CAWSLPAGTEAFF
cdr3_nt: TGTGCCTGGAGCTTACCGGCGGGCACTGAAGCTTTCTTT

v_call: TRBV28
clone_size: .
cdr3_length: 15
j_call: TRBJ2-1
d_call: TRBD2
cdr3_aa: CASSTTSGSISEQFF
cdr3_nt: TGTGCCAGCAGTACGACTAGCGGGAGTATTAGTGAGCAGTTCTTC

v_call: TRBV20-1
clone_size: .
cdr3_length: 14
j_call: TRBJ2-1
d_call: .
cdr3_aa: CSAPRLSSYNEQFF
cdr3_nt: TGCAGTGCTCCCCGACTGAGCTCCTACAATGAGCAGTTCTTC

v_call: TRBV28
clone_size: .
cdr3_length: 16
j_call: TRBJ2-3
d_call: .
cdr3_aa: CASSLSRADNTDTQYF
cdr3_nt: TGTGCCAGCAGTTTATCGCGGGCCGACAACACAGATACGCAGTATTTT

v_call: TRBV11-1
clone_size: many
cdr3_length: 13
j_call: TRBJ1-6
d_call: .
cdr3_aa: CASSPRRNSPLHF
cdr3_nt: TGTGCCAGCAGCCCCCGCAGGAATTCACCCCTCCACTTT

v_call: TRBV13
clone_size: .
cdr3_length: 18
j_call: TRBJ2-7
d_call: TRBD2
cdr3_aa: CASSLAVSGSMSSYEQYF
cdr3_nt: TGTGCCAGCAGCTTAGCTGTTAGCGGGAGTATGAGCTCCTACGAGCAGTACTTC

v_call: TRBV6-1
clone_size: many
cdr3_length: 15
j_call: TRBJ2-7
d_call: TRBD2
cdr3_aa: CASSESVGRSYEQYF
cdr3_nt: TGTGCCAGCAGTGAATCCGTCGGGAGGTCCTACGAGCAGTACTTC

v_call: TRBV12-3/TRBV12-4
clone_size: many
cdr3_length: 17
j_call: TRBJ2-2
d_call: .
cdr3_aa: CASSLEWRGLNTGELFF
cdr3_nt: TGTGCCAGCAGTTTAGAGTGGAGGGGCCTCAACACCGGGGAGCTGTTTTTT

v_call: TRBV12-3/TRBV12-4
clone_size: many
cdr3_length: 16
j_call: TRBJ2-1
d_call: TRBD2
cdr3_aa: CASSLAVLAGDNEQFF
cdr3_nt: TGTGCCAGCAGTTTAGCTGTTCTAGCGGGAGATAATGAGCAGTTCTTC

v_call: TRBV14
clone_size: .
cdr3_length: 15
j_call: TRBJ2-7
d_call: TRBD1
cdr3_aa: CASSRPGTGFYEQYF
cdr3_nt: TGTGCCAGCAGCCGACCCGGGACAGGGTTCTACGAGCAGTACTTC

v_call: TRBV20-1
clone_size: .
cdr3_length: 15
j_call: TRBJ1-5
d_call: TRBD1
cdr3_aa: CSASEAGTGPAPQHF
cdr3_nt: TGCAGTGCTTCGGAGGCCGGGACAGGGCCCGCGCCCCAGCATTTT

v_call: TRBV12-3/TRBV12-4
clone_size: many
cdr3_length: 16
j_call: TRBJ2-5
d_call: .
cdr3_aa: CASSLVAGGYQETQYF
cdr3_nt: TGTGCCAGCAGTTTAGTTGCGGGCGGGTACCAAGAGACCCAGTACTTC

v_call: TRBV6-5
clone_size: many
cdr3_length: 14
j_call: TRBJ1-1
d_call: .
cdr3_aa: CASSYSVLNTEAFF
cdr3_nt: TGTGCCAGCAGTTACTCAGTACTAAACACTGAAGCTTTCTTT

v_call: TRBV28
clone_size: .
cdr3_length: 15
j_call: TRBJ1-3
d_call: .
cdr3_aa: CASSRSRDSGNTIYF
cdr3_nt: TGTGCCAGCAGTCGTAGCAGGGACTCTGGAAACACCATATATTTT

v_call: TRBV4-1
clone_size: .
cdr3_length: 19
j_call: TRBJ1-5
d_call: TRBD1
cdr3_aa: CASSRVPYFGTGSYQPQHF
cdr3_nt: TGCGCCAGCAGCCGGGTCCCATATTTCGGGACAGGGTCTTATCAGCCCCAGCATTTT

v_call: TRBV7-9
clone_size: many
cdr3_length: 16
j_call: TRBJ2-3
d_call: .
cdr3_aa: CASSLLITPLTDTQYF
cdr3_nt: TGTGCCAGCAGCTTATTAATCACCCCCCTCACAGATACGCAGTATTTT

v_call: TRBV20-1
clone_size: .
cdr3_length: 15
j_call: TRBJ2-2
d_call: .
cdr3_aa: CSAHARFANTGELFF
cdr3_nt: TGCAGTGCTCATGCAAGATTCGCGAACACCGGGGAGCTGTTTTTT

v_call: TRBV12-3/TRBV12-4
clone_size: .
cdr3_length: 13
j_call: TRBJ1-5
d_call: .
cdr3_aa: CATSRDGHGPQHF
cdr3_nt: TGTGCCACCTCCCGGGACGGCCATGGGCCCCAGCATTTT

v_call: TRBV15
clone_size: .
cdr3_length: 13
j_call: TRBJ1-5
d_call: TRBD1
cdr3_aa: CATSRDRGQPQHF
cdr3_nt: TGTGCCACCAGCAGGGACAGGGGGCAGCCCCAGCATTTT

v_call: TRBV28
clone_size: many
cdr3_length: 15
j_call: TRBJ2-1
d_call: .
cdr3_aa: CASSLTRSSYNEQFF
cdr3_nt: TGTGCCAGCAGTTTAACTCGGAGCTCCTACAATGAGCAGTTCTTC

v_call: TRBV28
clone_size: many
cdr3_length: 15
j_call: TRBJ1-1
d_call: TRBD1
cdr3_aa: CASSSPQHRDSKAFF
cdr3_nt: TGTGCCAGCAGTTCCCCGCAACATAGGGACAGCAAAGCTTTCTTT

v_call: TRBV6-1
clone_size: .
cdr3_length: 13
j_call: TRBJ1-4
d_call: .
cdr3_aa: CASGGGFREKLFF
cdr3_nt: TGTGCCAGCGGTGGGGGGTTCCGGGAAAAACTGTTTTTT

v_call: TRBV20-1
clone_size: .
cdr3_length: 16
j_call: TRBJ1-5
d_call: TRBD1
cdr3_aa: CSASLGTGGIGQPQHF
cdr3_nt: TGCAGTGCTAGTCTGGGGACAGGGGGCATTGGTCAGCCCCAGCATTTT

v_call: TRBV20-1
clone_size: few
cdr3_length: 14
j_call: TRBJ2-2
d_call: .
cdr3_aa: CSALATANTGELFF
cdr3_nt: TGCAGTGCCCTAGCCACTGCGAACACCGGGGAGCTGTTTTTT

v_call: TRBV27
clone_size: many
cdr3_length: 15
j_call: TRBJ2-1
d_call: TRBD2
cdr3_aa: CASSWLAGLYNEQFF
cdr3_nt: TGTGCCAGCAGTTGGCTAGCGGGACTATACAATGAGCAGTTCTTC

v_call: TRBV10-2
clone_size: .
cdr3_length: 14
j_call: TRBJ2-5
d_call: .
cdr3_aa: CASGIAGAQETQYF
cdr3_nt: TGCGCCAGCGGGATAGCAGGAGCACAAGAGACCCAGTACTTC